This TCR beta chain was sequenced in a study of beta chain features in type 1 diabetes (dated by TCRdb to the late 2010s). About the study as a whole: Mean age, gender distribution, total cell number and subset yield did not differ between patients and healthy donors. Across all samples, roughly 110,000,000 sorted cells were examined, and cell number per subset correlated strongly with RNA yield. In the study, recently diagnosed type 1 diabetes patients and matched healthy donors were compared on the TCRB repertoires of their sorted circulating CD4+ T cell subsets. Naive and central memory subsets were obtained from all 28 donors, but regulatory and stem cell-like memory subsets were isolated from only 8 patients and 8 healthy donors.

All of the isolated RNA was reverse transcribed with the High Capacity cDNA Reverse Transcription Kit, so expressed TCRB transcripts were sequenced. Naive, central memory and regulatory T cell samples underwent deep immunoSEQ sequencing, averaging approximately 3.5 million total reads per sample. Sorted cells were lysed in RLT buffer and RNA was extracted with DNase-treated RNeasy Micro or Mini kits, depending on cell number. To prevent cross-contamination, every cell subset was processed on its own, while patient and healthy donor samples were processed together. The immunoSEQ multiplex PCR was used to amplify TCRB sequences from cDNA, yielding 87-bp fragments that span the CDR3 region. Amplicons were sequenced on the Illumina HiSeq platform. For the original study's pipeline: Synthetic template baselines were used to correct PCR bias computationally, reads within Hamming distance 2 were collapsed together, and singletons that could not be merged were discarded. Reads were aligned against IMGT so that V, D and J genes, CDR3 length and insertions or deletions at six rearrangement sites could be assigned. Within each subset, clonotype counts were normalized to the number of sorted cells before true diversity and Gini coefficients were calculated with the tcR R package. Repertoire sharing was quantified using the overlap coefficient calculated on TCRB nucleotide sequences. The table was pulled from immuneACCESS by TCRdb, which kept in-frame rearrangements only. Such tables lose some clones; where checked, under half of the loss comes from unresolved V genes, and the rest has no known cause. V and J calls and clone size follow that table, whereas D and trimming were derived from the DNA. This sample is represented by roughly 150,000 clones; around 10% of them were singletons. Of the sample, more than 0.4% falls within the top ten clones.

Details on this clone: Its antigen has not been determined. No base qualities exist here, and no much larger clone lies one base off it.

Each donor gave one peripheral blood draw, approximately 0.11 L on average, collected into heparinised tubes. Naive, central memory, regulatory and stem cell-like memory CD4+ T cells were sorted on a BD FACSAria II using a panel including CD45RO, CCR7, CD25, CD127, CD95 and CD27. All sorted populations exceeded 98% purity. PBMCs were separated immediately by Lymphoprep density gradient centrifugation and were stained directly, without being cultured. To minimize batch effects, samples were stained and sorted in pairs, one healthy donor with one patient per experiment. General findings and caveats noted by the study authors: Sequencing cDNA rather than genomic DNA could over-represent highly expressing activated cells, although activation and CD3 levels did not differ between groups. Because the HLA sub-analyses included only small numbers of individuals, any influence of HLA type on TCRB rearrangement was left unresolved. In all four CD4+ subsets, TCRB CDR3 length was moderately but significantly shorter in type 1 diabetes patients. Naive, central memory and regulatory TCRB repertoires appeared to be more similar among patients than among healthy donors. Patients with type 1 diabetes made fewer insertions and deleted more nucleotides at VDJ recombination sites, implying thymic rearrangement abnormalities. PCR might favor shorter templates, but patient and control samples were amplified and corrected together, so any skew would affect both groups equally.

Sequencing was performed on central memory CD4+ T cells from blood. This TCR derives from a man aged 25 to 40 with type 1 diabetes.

The DNA reads as follows: TGTGCCAGCAGCTTAGACGGGGGCTCCTACGAGCAGTACTTC. Translated, this is CASSLDGGSYEQYF. The chain couples TRBV7-2 to TRBJ2-7; TRBD2 is a possible D gene, resting on 6 matching bases. The CDR3 covers 14 residues, taking in both the cysteine and the phenylalanine. Only the CDR3 DNA is retained, 42 bases long and in frame from the first base. CDR1 SGHTA and CDR2 FQGNSA are derived from the germline V gene. V sheds 1 base and J sheds 0 bases, leaving 7 bases between their ends.